Below are 18 T cell receptor beta chains sequenced from a single sample in a study of CD8+ T cells in alopecia areata. Treatment: oral pan-JAK inhibitor, 5-10 mg twice daily. After isolation, RNA underwent reverse transcription to generate cDNA as the sequencing template. Repertoires were generated with immunoSEQ multiplex PCR, while TCRdb's copy carries only in-frame clones and drops some. The data show 100,000 or so clones, almost 60% seen once. The specimen was CD8+ T cells sorted from blood, collected at approximately week 61, from a patient treated with tofacitinib. The receptors come from a human donor with alopecia areata.

By share, this clone ranks as medium-sized. The chain employs TRBV7-9 and TRBJ2-1; 7 bases align to TRBD1. The V gene end was trimmed by 8 bases and the J gene end by 5 bases; junction bases not matched to a gene: 6. Looked up from germline, CDR1 is SEHNR and CDR2 is FQNEAQ (reference sequence). The CDR3 contains 13 residues. The CDR3 coding sequence is TGTGCCAGCTCCGGGACAGCCGACAATGAGCAGTTCTTC. This sequence encodes CASSGTADNEQFF.

Here the CDR3 reads CASSLAGFRHGGNTIYF. The CDR3 coding sequence is TGCGCCAGCAGCTTGGCCGGATTTCGACACGGAGGAAACACCATATATTTT. This sequence joins TRBV5-1 and TRBJ1-3; D gene unclear. V dropped 0 bases and J dropped 4 bases, with 17 bases sitting between them. Germline V gives CDR1 SGHRS, CDR2 YFSETQ. The CDR3 is made up of 17 amino acids.

The DNA for the CDR3 is TGTGCCAGCGGCCCGTGGGGTTTTGCGGCAGATACGCAGTATTTT. Translation: CASGPWGFAADTQYF. This chain uses TRBV27 with TRBJ2-3; D is ambiguous. Trimming stripped 8 bases from V and 4 bases from J, with 19 bases between. This CDR3 has 15 amino acids. From germline, CDR1 is MNHEY and CDR2 SMNVEV (reference sequence).

The V call is TRBV10-3, the J call TRBJ2-4; possible D gene TRBD1, 6 bases. The V and J ends lost 4 bases and 2 bases respectively, with 9 bases between them. The CDR3 runs to 14 residues. Per germline, CDR1 ENHRY and CDR2 SYGVKD. The CDR3 coding sequence is TGTGCCATCAGTGGGACAGATACCAAAAACATTCAGTACTTC. This codes for CAISGTDTKNIQYF.

The V call is TRBV4-3, the J call TRBJ1-1; D is ambiguous. With 4 bases removed from V and 1 base from J, the gap between germline ends came to 13 bases. Germline V gene sequence: CDR1 LGHNA, CDR2 YSLEER. The CDR3 loop spans 15 amino acids. The CDR3 spells CASSPLDLWNTEAFF. CDR3 DNA: TGCGCCAGCAGCCCTCTAGACTTGTGGAACACTGAAGCTTTCTTT.

This clone has just a few counts. V gene TRBV9 combines with J gene TRBJ2-1, with D maybe TRBD2 (5 bases). With 4 bases removed from V and 6 bases from J, the gap between germline ends came to 11 bases. In germline, CDR1 is SGDLS, CDR2 YYNGEE. The CDR3 covers 13 residues. CDR3 in amino acids: CASSPGSSNEQFF. The CDR3 DNA reads TGTGCCAGCAGCCCGGGGAGTTCCAATGAGCAGTTCTTC. Variable domain in full (rest from reference TRBV9 and TRBJ2-1): DSGVTQTPKHLITATGQRVTLRCSPRSGDLSVYWYQQSLDQGLQFLIQYYNGEERAKGNILERFSAQQFPDLHSELNLSSLELGDSALYFCASSPGSSNEQFFGPGTRLTVL.

The chain couples TRBV30 to TRBJ1-2, with D hard to call. Germline V gene data show CDR1 as GTSNPN and CDR2 as SVGIG (reference sequence). This CDR3 is built from 13 residues. V lost 2 bases, J lost 4 bases, and 11 bases lay in between. CDR3 sequence reads: CAWSRQEIYGYTF. The CDR3 DNA is TGTGCCTGGAGTCGCCAGGAAATCTATGGCTACACCTTC.

CDR3 nucleotides: TGTGCCAGCAGCAAGCAGGGGAGCTCCTACGAGCAGTACTTC. This sequence encodes CASSKQGSSYEQYF. V usage is TRBV6-5 and J usage is TRBJ2-5; possibly TRBD1 for D (6 bases). The DNA end lines up better with TRBJ2-7; the J call may be wrong. The CDR3 is 14 residues long. Looked up from germline, CDR1 is MNHEY and CDR2 is SVGAGI.

The chain has TRBV15 and TRBJ1-2; TRBD1 is a possible D gene (5 bases). Trimming removed 9 bases from V and 6 bases from J, with 11 bases in between. The germline V gene has CDR1 LNHNV and CDR2 YYDKDF (reference sequence). The CDR3 runs 11 residues. The CDR3 region is CATKGADGYTF. The CDR3 nucleotides read TGTGCCACAAAAGGGGCCGATGGCTACACCTTC.

The CDR3: CASSPLREGDTF. For the CDR3, the DNA is TGTGCCAGCAGCCCCCTCAGAGAGGGGGACACCTTC. V and J are TRBV9 and TRBJ1-2, with D possibly being TRBD1 (6 bases). CDR1 is SGDLS and CDR2 is YYNGEE in the germline V gene. The V gene lost 4 bases and the J gene lost 12 bases, with 16 bases spanning the gap. The CDR3 is made up of 12 amino acids.

This chain connects TRBV11-2 to TRBJ1-1; TRBD1 agrees at 10 bases. This CDR3 has 15 residues. V shed 5 bases, J shed 4 bases, and the junction held 7 bases outside the gene matches. CDR1 is SGHAT, CDR2 FQNNGV, per germline. CDR3 in DNA: TGTGCCAGCAGCCCCCGGGACAGGGGTGTCACTGAAGCTTTCTTT. This codes for CASSPRDRGVTEAFF.

V gene TRBV27 combines with J gene TRBJ2-1; TRBD2 aligns across 7 bases. Germline V gives CDR1 MNHEY, CDR2 SMNVEV (reference sequence). The CDR3 has 13 amino acids. J gave up 9 bases and V 10 bases, and 12 bases lay outside the gene matches. The CDR3 DNA reads as TGTGCCACCGCCCCATGGGTAGCGGGTGAGCAGTTCTTC. This gives the protein CATAPWVAGEQFF.

The V gene is TRBV5-1, the J gene TRBJ2-4; TRBD1 matches at 8 bases. The J segment lost 0 bases and the V segment lost 4 bases, leaving 9 bases of the junction unmatched. The CDR3 is made up of 17 amino acids. CDR1 and CDR2 (germline): SGHRS, YFSETQ. The CDR3 reads CASSPAPGQEAKNIQYF. The DNA for the CDR3 is TGCGCCAGCAGCCCGGCACCGGGACAGGAAGCCAAAAACATTCAGTACTTC. Using reference TRBV5-1 and TRBJ2-4 for the parts outside the CDR3, the full variable domain is KAGVTQTPRYLIKTRGQQVTLSCSPISGHRSVSWYQQTPGQGLQFLFEYFSETQRNKGNFPGRFSGRQFSNSRSEMNVSTLELGDSALYLCASSPAPGQEAKNIQYFGAGTRLSVL.

The rearrangement uses TRBV15 and TRBJ2-7; D may correspond to TRBD1 or TRBD2 (6 bases each). This CDR3 has 16 residues. The V gene lost 0 bases and the J gene lost 0 bases, with 12 bases spanning the gap. Germline V gene lookup returns CDR1 LNHNV and CDR2 YYDKDF (reference sequence). CDR3 in amino acids: CATSRDRGASSYEQYF. The CDR3 DNA follows: TGTGCCACCAGCAGAGATAGGGGGGCGAGCTCCTACGAGCAGTACTTC.

This chain uses TRBV29-1 with TRBJ2-5; TRBD2 matches at 9 bases. The J segment lost 5 bases and the V segment lost 2 bases, leaving 6 bases of the junction unmatched. The CDR3 has 14 amino acids. Germline CDR1 reads SQVTM; CDR2 reads ANQGSEA. The CDR3 nucleotides are TGCAGCGTTGAATTGCGGGGGGGTCCGGAGACCCAGTACTTC. Its translation: CSVELRGGPETQYF.

A few counts support this clone. Other nucleotide sequences from this sample produce the same CDR3. The chain links TRBV27 to TRBJ1-5, with TRBD1 as a possible D gene (6 bases). V was cut by 6 bases and J by 4 bases, with 13 bases left in between. The germline V gene encodes CDR1 MNHEY and CDR2 SMNVEV (reference sequence). The CDR3 is made up of 14 amino acids. The chain's CDR3 is CASSLGGLNQPQHF. In DNA form, the CDR3 reads TGTGCCAGCAGCCTCGGGGGGCTTAATCAGCCCCAGCATTTT.

This chain connects TRBV5-6 to TRBJ2-1, with D uncertain. In germline, CDR1 is SGHDT, CDR2 YYEEEE. The CDR3 is 12 amino acids. The V gene lost 0 bases and the J gene lost 7 bases, with 5 bases spanning the gap. The DNA of the CDR3 is TGTGCCAGCAGCTTGGATGGGAATGAGCAGTTCTTC. It encodes CASSLDGNEQFF.

This clone has only a few counts. The CDR3 sequence is CASAGQGLYQPQHF. CDR3 in DNA: TGTGCCAGCGCGGGACAGGGTTTGTATCAGCCCCAGCATTTT. The chain is built from TRBV13 and TRBJ1-5, with 9 bases matching TRBD1. The germline gives CDR1 PRHDT, CDR2 FYEKMQ (reference sequence). The J segment lost 5 bases and the V segment lost 8 bases, leaving 7 bases of the junction unmatched. There are 14 residues in the CDR3.